The source of this T cell receptor beta chain is a study of blood T cell repertoires in COVID-19. As for the study in general: Donors in the United States, Italy and Spain gave samples during acute or convalescent COVID-19.

Sequencing used immunoSEQ multiplex PCR; TCRdb keeps in-frame clones, though not all of them. The data contain some 400,000 clones, 80% to 90% of them seen just once; the ten biggest clones take up roughly 1.1%. Deletions cut 3 bases from V and 4 bases from J, with 10 bases between. The CDR3 is 14 amino acids. The germline CDR1 and CDR2 sequences are MDHEN and SYDVKM. The study recruited people aged roughly 18 to 100 years across more than 20 US areas. Participants' reported clinical history set cohort assignment. The clonotype comes from a man in his thirties or forties who had recovered from COVID-19. The sample taken for sequencing was PBMCs or T cells enriched from blood (not recorded which). This chain joins TRBV28 and TRBJ1-3; tentatively, D is TRBD1 (5 bases). The CDR3 DNA reads as TGTGCCAGCAGTTTTCGGGCAGGGGGAAACACCATATATTTT. Its protein is CASSFRAGGNTIYF.